The T cell receptor (beta chain) under discussion was sequenced for a study of T cell repertoires in cytomegalovirus infection. General study points: Ex vivo, HLA-C-restricted CMV-specific TCR beta clonotypes prevailed over the rest of the response.

The CDR3 totals 15 residues. Germline loops: CDR1 MNHEY, CDR2 SVGEGT. The V end lost 0 bases, the J end lost 5 bases, and 10 bases lay between the germline ends. Turning to this clonotype: Antigen specificity is unknown.

Each CDR3 protein gets one entry after TCRdb re-called the reads with MiXCR. The data contain roughly 340,000 distinct CDR3 sequences, around 29% of them singletons. This receptor was taken from a human donor in good health (CMV status not recorded). Some clones in this sample may be carry-over from other donors' samples. Sequenced here: cultured PBMCs, sampled from culture after CMV antigen stimulation. This rearrangement joins TRBV6-2 or TRBV6-3 to TRBJ2-2; D tentatively reads TRBD1 or TRBD2 (6 bases each). Here the CDR3 DNA reads TGTGCCAGCAGTTACTCCAGGGGAGGAACCGGGGAGCTGTTTTTT. Residues: CASSYSRGGTGELFF.